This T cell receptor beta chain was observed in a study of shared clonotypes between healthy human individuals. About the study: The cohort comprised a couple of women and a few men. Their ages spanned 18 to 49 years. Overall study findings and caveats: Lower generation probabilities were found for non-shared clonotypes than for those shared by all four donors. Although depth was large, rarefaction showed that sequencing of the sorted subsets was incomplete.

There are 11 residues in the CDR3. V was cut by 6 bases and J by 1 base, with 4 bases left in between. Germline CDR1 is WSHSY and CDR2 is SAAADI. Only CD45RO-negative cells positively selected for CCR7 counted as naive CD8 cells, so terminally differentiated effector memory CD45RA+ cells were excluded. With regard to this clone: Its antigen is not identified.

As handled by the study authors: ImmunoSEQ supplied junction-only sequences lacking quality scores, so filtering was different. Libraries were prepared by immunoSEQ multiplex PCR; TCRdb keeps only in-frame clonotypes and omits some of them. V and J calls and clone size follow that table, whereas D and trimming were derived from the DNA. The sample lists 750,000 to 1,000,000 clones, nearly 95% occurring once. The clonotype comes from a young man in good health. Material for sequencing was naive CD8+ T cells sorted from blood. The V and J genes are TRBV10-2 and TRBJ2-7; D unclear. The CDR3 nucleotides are TGCGCCAGCAGGTTTTCCTACGAGCAGTACTTC. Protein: CASRFSYEQYF.